Each of the 12 T cell receptor beta chains below was sequenced from the same sample in a study of post-analysis software for immune sequencing data. TCR beta cDNA libraries included unique molecular identifiers. Using its own MiXCR run on the PCR reads, TCRdb lists one record per CDR3 protein. The sample consists of approximately 730,000 distinct CDR3 sequences, approximately 30% of them appearing once. These TCRs' antigens remain unknown. Study findings and constraints: Comparison of patients with controls showed five or six TRBV segments more frequent in patients, TRBV5-6, TRBV5-1 and TRBV20-1 among them.

Sequenced sample: blood. The receptors shown here come from a girl aged 10-17 years with multiple sclerosis.

This clonotype has just a few counts. The CDR3 loop is CASSQAFTRDIQYF. The CDR3 DNA is TGTGCCAGCAGCCAAGCTTTTACCCGAGACATTCAGTACTTC. V is TRBV3-1 and J is TRBJ2-4; the D is unclear. Trimming cost V 1 base and J 8 bases, with 12 bases left between them. The germline CDR1 and CDR2 sequences are LGHDT and YNNKEL (reference sequence). The CDR3 extends over 14 amino acids.

The rearrangement links TRBV5-1 to TRBJ1-2; 7 bases match TRBD1. The J segment lost 10 bases and the V segment lost 4 bases, leaving 13 bases of the junction unmatched. Germline V gives CDR1 SGHRS, CDR2 YFSETQ. CDR3 length equals 14 residues. CDR3 in DNA: TGCGCCAGCAGCGTCCACAGGGGATTCTCTGACTACACCTTC. This codes for CASSVHRGFSDYTF.

V is TRBV20-1 and J is TRBJ2-7; 7 bases align to TRBD2. The V segment lost 3 bases and the J segment 3 bases; nucleotides outside the gene matches: 5. CDR1 DFQATT and CDR2 SNEGSKA come from the germline V gene (reference sequence). This CDR3 has 13 residues. CDR3 DNA: TGCAGTGCTAGTCTCGGGGGGAACTACGAGCAGTACTTC. Translated: CSASLGGNYEQYF.

The chain combines TRBV6-6 with TRBJ2-5; TRBD1 matches 11 bases. The V segment lost 7 bases and the J segment 11 bases; nucleotides outside the gene matches: 12. Germline assignment: CDR1 MNHNY and CDR2 SVGAGI (reference sequence). The CDR3 totals 14 residues. CDR3 region: CASTRGQGANEQYF. In DNA form, the CDR3 reads TGTGCCAGCACTCGAGGACAGGGGGCCAATGAGCAGTACTTC.

The J gene is TRBJ2-7, the V gene TRBV20-1; TRBD2 agrees at 8 bases. Trimming cost V 1 base and J 5 bases; bases outside gene matches: 10. From germline, CDR1 is DFQATT and CDR2 SNEGSKA (reference sequence). The CDR3 runs to 15 residues. CDR3: CSARGVAGLLHEQYF. The CDR3 nucleotides read TGCAGTGCTAGAGGGGTAGCGGGGCTTCTGCACGAGCAGTACTTC.

This clonotype was seen a handful of times. The chain employs TRBV10-3 and TRBJ2-7; D remains ambiguous. Trimming removed 3 bases at V and 0 bases at J, with 15 bases between. The CDR3 extends over 16 amino acids. The germline V gene has CDR1 ENHRY and CDR2 SYGVKD. The CDR3 spells CAISDGFASSSYEQYF. CDR3 nucleotides: TGTGCCATCAGTGATGGCTTCGCCTCAAGCTCCTACGAGCAGTACTTC.

The rearrangement links TRBV29-1 to TRBJ2-7; 7 positions match TRBD1. The germline CDR1 and CDR2 sequences are SQVTM and ANQGSEA. Germline trimming cut 6 bases from V and 5 bases from J; bases unmatched to any gene: 10. The CDR3 has 13 residues. In nucleotides, the CDR3 is TGCAGCGTCCCCGATCAAGGGGGCCACGAGCAGTACTTC. Its protein product is CSVPDQGGHEQYF.

This clonotype was observed a handful of times. This chain uses TRBV11-2 with TRBJ2-3, with 11 nucleotides matching TRBD2. With 1 base clipped from V and 9 bases from J, the junction kept 9 bases outside the gene matches. This CDR3 is 16 amino acids long. CDR1 and CDR2 from the germline V gene are SGHAT and FQNNGV. CDR3: CASSLGLAGISQTQYF. CDR3 coding DNA: TGTGCCAGCAGCTTAGGACTAGCGGGAATTTCCCAAACGCAGTATTTT.

This chain links TRBV6-6 with TRBJ1-1; no reliable D call. CDR1 and CDR2 (germline): MNHNY, SVGAGI (reference sequence). The CDR3 runs to 13 residues. V was cut by 2 bases and J by 4 bases, with 8 bases left in between. The CDR3: CASSYTAATEAFF. The CDR3 nucleotides are TGTGCCAGCAGTTACACGGCGGCCACTGAAGCTTTCTTT.

This clonotype turned up a few times. The chain carries TRBV12-3 or TRBV12-4 and TRBJ2-1, with 8 positions matching TRBD2. The V and J ends lost 6 bases and 9 bases, in that order; junction bases with no gene match: 10. This CDR3 comprises 14 residues. CDR3 sequence reads: CASSRAGVSSEQFF. CDR3 coding DNA: TGTGCCAGCAGCCGAGCGGGAGTATCAAGTGAGCAGTTCTTC.

V and J are TRBV2 and TRBJ1-2; 7 nucleotides line up with TRBD1. CDR3 size: 17 residues. The J segment lost 0 bases and the V segment lost 6 bases, leaving 13 bases of the junction unmatched. Looked up from germline, CDR1 is SNHLY and CDR2 is FYNNEI. CDR3 protein: CASSSDRAKGTNYGYTF. The CDR3 DNA reads TGTGCCAGCAGCTCAGACAGGGCGAAGGGGACTAACTATGGCTACACCTTC. The full variable domain, with the rest looked up from reference TRBV2 and TRBJ1-2, is EPEVTQTPSHQVTQMGQEVILRCVPISNHLYFYWYRQILGQKVEFLVSFYNNEISEKSEIFDDQFSVERPDGSNFTLKIRSTKLEDSAMYFCASSSDRAKGTNYGYTFGSGTRLTVV.

V usage is TRBV10-2 and J usage is TRBJ1-1; tentative D call: TRBD1 (5 bases). The CDR3 covers 13 residues. V shed 7 bases and J shed 3 bases, with 12 bases lying between them. Germline-derived CDR1 and CDR2 are WSHSY and SAAADI. CDR3 sequence: CASTGSWDTEAFF. In DNA, the CDR3 is TGCGCCAGCACAGGGAGTTGGGACACTGAAGCTTTCTTT.